Following are 8 T cell receptor beta chains from one sample sequenced in a study of shared clonotypes between healthy human individuals. Sequencing was performed with immunoSEQ multiplex PCR; in TCRdb, only in-frame clones are kept and a portion is missing. Seen here are roughly 1,500,000 clones, approximately 98% observed once, and the top ten hold roughly 0.45%. The sample was naive CD4+ T cells sorted from blood. Documented subset: CD45RA+ positively selected. These receptors all stem from a man aged 25-45 years in good health.

The V gene is TRBV5-1, the J gene TRBJ2-1; 8 bases are shared with TRBD2. Losses at the gene ends were 0 bases for V and 6 bases for J; bases not matched to a gene: 8. Germline-derived CDR1 and CDR2 are SGHRS and YFSETQ. The CDR3 sequence is 16 residues long. DNA of the CDR3: TGCGCCAGCAGCTTGGCCTTTGTAGCGGGGATCAATGAGCAGTTCTTC. It encodes CASSLAFVAGINEQFF.

This rearrangement joins TRBV5-1 to TRBJ2-3; 12 positions match TRBD2. The V gene end was trimmed by 4 bases and the J gene end by 6 bases; junction bases not matched to a gene: 12. The CDR3 sequence is 17 residues long. CDR1 and CDR2 from the germline V gene are SGHRS and YFSETQ. For the CDR3, the DNA is TGCGCCAGCAGCGGGGCCCTGGCTAGCGGGAGGGCGGATACGCAGTATTTT. As protein: CASSGALASGRADTQYF. The full variable domain, rest sourced from reference TRBV5-1 and TRBJ2-3, is KAGVTQTPRYLIKTRGQQVTLSCSPISGHRSVSWYQQTPGQGLQFLFEYFSETQRNKGNFPGRFSGRQFSNSRSEMNVSTLELGDSALYLCASSGALASGRADTQYFGPGTRLTVL.

The chain has TRBV19 and TRBJ2-3, with D perhaps matching TRBD2 (6 bases). V was trimmed by 3 bases and J by 2 bases, leaving 15 bases between them. The CDR3 loop spans 16 amino acids. Germline V gives CDR1 LNHDA, CDR2 SQIVND (reference sequence). The CDR3 DNA reads as TGTGCCAGTAGTATGGGGTCTGGCGGGATCACAGATACGCAGTATTTT. Encoded protein: CASSMGSGGITDTQYF.

The V gene is TRBV10-3, the J gene TRBJ2-7, with D possibly matching TRBD2 (6 bases). CDR1 is ENHRY and CDR2 is SYGVKD in the germline V gene. V was clipped by 6 bases and J by 2 bases, with 11 bases between them. CDR3 length: 13 amino acids. As DNA, the CDR3 is TGTGCCATCAGCGGGGTAGCGGCCTACGAGCAGTACTTC. Translating gives CAISGVAAYEQYF.

This sequence joins TRBV5-6 and TRBJ2-5; D unresolved. Trimming took off 1 base at V and 4 bases at J, with 8 bases between the two ends. Per germline, CDR1 SGHDT and CDR2 YYEEEE. The CDR3 covers 13 residues. The CDR3 coding sequence is TGTGCCAGCAGCTTGCGGCAGCCAGAGACCCAGTACTTC. Translated: CASSLRQPETQYF.

The V gene is TRBV28, the J gene TRBJ1-5, with D uncertain. This CDR3 has 12 amino acids. Germline V lookup: CDR1 MDHEN, CDR2 SYDVKM. V shed 2 bases and J shed 9 bases, with 8 bases lying between them. The DNA of the CDR3 is TGTGCCAGCAGTTTACCTTCTCCGCCCCAGCATTTT. Translating gives CASSLPSPPQHF.

The rearrangement links TRBV28 to TRBJ2-7, with 11 nucleotides matching TRBD1. The CDR3 sequence is 15 residues long. With 7 bases clipped from V and 5 bases from J, the junction kept 10 bases outside the gene matches. Germline CDR1 reads MDHEN; CDR2 reads SYDVKM. The CDR3 DNA follows: TGTGCCAGCACCACCCGGAGGACAGGGGGCGACGAGCAGTACTTC. Translation gives CASTTRRTGGDEQYF.

The chain employs TRBV7-2 and TRBJ2-3; possible D gene TRBD2, 5 bases. The CDR3 runs 17 residues. The V gene's germline CDR1 is SGHTA and CDR2 FQGNSA. Trimming cost V 4 bases and J 7 bases, with 24 bases left between them. The CDR3 reads CASSSLHGGALAHTQYF. For the CDR3, the DNA is TGTGCCAGCAGCTCACTACACGGAGGTGCACTGGCACATACGCAGTATTTT.